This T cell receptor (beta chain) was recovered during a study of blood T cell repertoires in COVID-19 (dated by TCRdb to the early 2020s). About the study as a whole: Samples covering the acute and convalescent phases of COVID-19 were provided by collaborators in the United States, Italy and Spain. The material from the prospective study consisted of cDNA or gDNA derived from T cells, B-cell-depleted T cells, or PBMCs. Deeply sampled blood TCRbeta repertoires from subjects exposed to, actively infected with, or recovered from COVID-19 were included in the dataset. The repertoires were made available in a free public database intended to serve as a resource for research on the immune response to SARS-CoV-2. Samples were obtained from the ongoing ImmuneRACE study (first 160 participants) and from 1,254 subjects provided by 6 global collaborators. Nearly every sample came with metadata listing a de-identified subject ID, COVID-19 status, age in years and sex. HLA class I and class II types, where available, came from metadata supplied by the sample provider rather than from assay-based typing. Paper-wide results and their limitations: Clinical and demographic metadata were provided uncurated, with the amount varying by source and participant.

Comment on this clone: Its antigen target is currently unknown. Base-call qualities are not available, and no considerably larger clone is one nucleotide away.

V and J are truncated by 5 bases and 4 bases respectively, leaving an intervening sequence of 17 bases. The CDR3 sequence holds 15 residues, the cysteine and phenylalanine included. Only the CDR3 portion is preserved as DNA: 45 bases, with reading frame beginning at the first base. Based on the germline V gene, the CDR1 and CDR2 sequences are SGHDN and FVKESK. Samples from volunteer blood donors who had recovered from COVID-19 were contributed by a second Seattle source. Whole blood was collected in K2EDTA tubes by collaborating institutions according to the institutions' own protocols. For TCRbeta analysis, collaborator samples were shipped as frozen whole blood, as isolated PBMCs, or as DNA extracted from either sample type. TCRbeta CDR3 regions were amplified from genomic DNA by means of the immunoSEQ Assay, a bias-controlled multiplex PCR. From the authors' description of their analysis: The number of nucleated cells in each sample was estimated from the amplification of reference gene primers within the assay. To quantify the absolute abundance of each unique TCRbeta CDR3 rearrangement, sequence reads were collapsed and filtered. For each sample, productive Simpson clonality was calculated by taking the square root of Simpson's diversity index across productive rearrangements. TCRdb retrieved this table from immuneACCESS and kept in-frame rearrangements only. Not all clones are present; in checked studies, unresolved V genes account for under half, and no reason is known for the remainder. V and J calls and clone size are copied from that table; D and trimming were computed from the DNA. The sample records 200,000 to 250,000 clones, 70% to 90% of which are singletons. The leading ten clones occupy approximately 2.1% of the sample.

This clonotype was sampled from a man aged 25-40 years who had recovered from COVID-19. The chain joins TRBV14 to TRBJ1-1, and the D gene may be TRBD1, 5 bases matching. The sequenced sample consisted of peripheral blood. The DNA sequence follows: TGTGCCAGCAGCTTTGGTGCCGGACAAATCACTGAAGCTTTCTTT. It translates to CASSFGAGQITEAFF.